One and the same sample provided the 20 T cell receptor beta chains below, sequenced in a study of glioma-infiltrating T cells after dendritic cell vaccination. Documented time point: after dendritic cell vaccination, including at tumor progression/relapse. The protocol was immunoSEQ multiplex PCR, while the TCRdb copy is restricted to in-frame clones and leaves out a portion. The sample has about 46,000 clones, around nine tenths seen once. The source material was blood, sampled after dendritic cell vaccination. Receptors were obtained from a human donor with glioblastoma.

The chain combines TRBV19 with TRBJ1-2; D may be TRBD1 (6 bases). V dropped 2 bases and J dropped 5 bases, with 18 bases sitting between them. Germline loops: CDR1 LNHDA, CDR2 SQIVND (reference sequence). CDR3 length equals 16 residues. CDR3 protein: CASSIQGPPQTYGYTF. In DNA, the CDR3 is TGTGCCAGTAGTATACAGGGGCCGCCCCAGACTTATGGCTACACCTTC. The whole variable domain, filled in from reference TRBV19 and TRBJ1-2, reads DGGITQSPKYLFRKEGQNVTLSCEQNLNHDAMYWYRQDPGQGLRLIYYSQIVNDFQKGDIAEGYSVSREKKESFPLTVTSAQKNPTAFYLCASSIQGPPQTYGYTFGSGTRLTVV.

The chain joins TRBV7-2 to TRBJ2-7; 8 bases are shared with TRBD2. V was pared by 6 bases and J by 0 bases, with 7 bases of the junction left unmatched. Looked up from germline, CDR1 is SGHTA and CDR2 is FQGNSA. This CDR3 comprises 15 residues. CDR3 amino acids: CASSSIAGSSYEQYF. CDR3 bases: TGTGCCAGCAGTTCCATAGCGGGGAGCTCCTACGAGCAGTACTTC.

The chain is built from TRBV5-1 and TRBJ2-3; D is unclear. Germline V gene lookup returns CDR1 SGHRS and CDR2 YFSETQ. The CDR3 loop spans 13 amino acids. Trimming stripped 0 bases from V and 4 bases from J, with 6 bases between. CDR3 loop: CASSLAGSDTQYF. Here the CDR3 DNA reads TGCGCCAGCAGCTTGGCAGGTTCAGATACGCAGTATTTT.

The V gene is TRBV27, the J gene TRBJ1-1; TRBD1 aligns across 9 bases. CDR3 length: 14 amino acids. V shed 2 bases and J 5 bases; nucleotides not matched to a gene: 3. Looked up from germline, CDR1 is MNHEY and CDR2 is SMNVEV (reference sequence). The CDR3 coding sequence is TGTGCCAGCAGTTTAAGACAGGGGGGGACTGAAGCTTTCTTT. Amino acids: CASSLRQGGTEAFF.

This chain links TRBV19 with TRBJ2-7, with 13 bases fitting TRBD2. The trim removed 6 bases at V and 4 bases at J, leaving 3 bases unmatched. CDR1 LNHDA and CDR2 SQIVND come from the germline V gene (reference sequence). CDR3 length equals 14 residues. The CDR3 protein is CASSRTSGSYEQYF. CDR3 sequence (DNA): TGTGCCAGTAGCAGGACTAGCGGGAGTTACGAGCAGTACTTC.

The chain combines TRBV27 with TRBJ1-5, with TRBD1 matching 9 bases. The germline V gene has CDR1 MNHEY and CDR2 SMNVEV (reference sequence). V trimming: 6 bases; J trimming: 2 bases; junction bases outside the gene matches: 8. CDR3 size: 16 residues. The CDR3: CASSTQGAAGNQPQHF. The CDR3 bases are TGTGCCAGCAGCACACAGGGGGCGGCCGGCAATCAGCCCCAGCATTTT.

The chain carries TRBV7-9 and TRBJ2-1, with D perhaps matching TRBD2 (6 bases). Germline V gives CDR1 SEHNR, CDR2 FQNEAQ (reference sequence). This CDR3 region has 11 residues. Trimming shortened V by 1 base and J by 12 bases, and 7 bases separated the two germline ends. The CDR3 spells CASSLGLVQFF. CDR3 nucleotide sequence: TGTGCCAGCAGCTTAGGACTAGTGCAGTTCTTC. The complete variable domain, with remaining parts taken from reference TRBV7-9 and TRBJ2-1, reads DTGVSQNPRHKITKRGQNVTFRCDPISEHNRLYWYRQTLGQGPEFLTYFQNEAQLEKSRLLSDRFSAERPKGSFSTLEIQRTEQGDSAMYLCASSLGLVQFFGPGTRLTVL.

CDR3 sequence reads: CASSVRSGRAGELFF. Written as DNA, the CDR3 is TGTGCCAGCAGCGTTCGTAGCGGGAGGGCCGGGGAGCTGTTTTTT. The chain links TRBV6-6 to TRBJ2-2; TRBD2 aligns across 11 bases. Germline-derived CDR1 and CDR2 are MNHNY and SVGAGI (reference sequence). The V and J ends lost 6 bases and 6 bases, in that order; junction bases with no gene match: 6. CDR3 size: 15 residues.

The sample holds a few counts of this clone. The chain combines TRBV4-2 with TRBJ1-2, with D unclear. Trimming pared 3 bases from V and 4 bases from J, leaving 15 bases between. Germline CDR1 LGHNA, CDR2 YNFKEQ. This CDR3 region has 15 residues. This chain's CDR3 is CASSHPTEGSYGYTF. CDR3 coding DNA: TGTGCCAGCAGCCACCCTACCGAGGGATCCTATGGCTACACCTTC.

This chain joins TRBV7-9 and TRBJ2-7; 7 bases are a match to TRBD2. CDR1 is SEHNR and CDR2 is FQNEAQ in the germline V gene (reference sequence). The CDR3 is 14 amino acids. The V segment lost 3 bases and the J segment 2 bases; nucleotides outside the gene matches: 4. CDR3 nucleotide sequence: TGTGCCAGCAGCTTCGGGGGGATCACCTACGAGCAGTACTTC. This sequence encodes CASSFGGITYEQYF.

This clone appeared a single time. This sequence joins TRBV4-2 and TRBJ2-1; 7 nucleotides match TRBD2. Trimming at V came to 6 bases and at J to 5 bases, leaving 4 bases not matched to a gene. The CDR3 runs to 13 residues. From germline, CDR1 is LGHNA and CDR2 YNFKEQ. CDR3 sequence reads: CASRSGVNNEQFF. The CDR3, as DNA: TGTGCCAGCAGAAGCGGGGTAAACAATGAGCAGTTCTTC.

The chain carries TRBV27 and TRBJ1-2; D may be TRBD1 (5 bases). The V end lost 6 bases, the J end lost 3 bases, and 11 bases lay between the germline ends. CDR3 length: 13 residues. Germline lookup yields CDR1 MNHEY and CDR2 SMNVEV (reference sequence). The CDR3 is CASRAGGDYGYTF. The CDR3 nucleotides read TGTGCCAGCAGGGCGGGGGGAGACTATGGCTACACCTTC.

The V gene is TRBV7-9, the J gene TRBJ1-3; no clear D gene. Germline V gene lookup returns CDR1 SEHNR and CDR2 FQNEAQ (reference sequence). The CDR3 totals 17 residues. Trimming left V 3 bases short and J 0 bases short, with 15 bases between. CDR3 bases: TGTGCCAGCAGCTTCTACTCCGGACGGGGCTCTGGAAACACCATATATTTT. Its translation: CASSFYSGRGSGNTIYF.

The chain uses TRBV30 and TRBJ2-6, with 9 bases that match TRBD1. Germline V gives CDR1 GTSNPN, CDR2 SVGIG (reference sequence). The CDR3 totals 17 residues. Trimming took 2 bases from V and 2 from J; bases not matched to a gene: 7. This chain's CDR3 is CAWSMDRGKAGANVLTF. In DNA form, the CDR3 reads TGTGCCTGGAGTATGGACAGGGGAAAGGCTGGGGCCAACGTCCTGACTTTC.

As for this clone: Germline and junction disagree at one end, which may indicate a read error. The chain carries TRBV7-8 and TRBJ2-2, with D possibly TRBD2 on 5 matching bases. Germline values: CDR1 SGHVS, CDR2 FQNEAQ. There are 11 residues in the CDR3. CDR3 DNA sequence: TGTGCCAGCAGCTTTGCCGGGGAGCTGCTTTTT. This codes for CASSFAGELLF.

The chain couples TRBV30 to TRBJ2-7; 7 positions match TRBD1. Germline lookup yields CDR1 GTSNPN and CDR2 SVGIG (reference sequence). Trimming at V came to 3 bases and at J to 2 bases, leaving 10 bases not matched to a gene. The CDR3 has 15 residues. CDR3 amino acids: CAWSPGRGFTYEQYF. The CDR3 DNA reads TGTGCCTGGAGCCCAGGCAGGGGGTTCACCTACGAGCAGTACTTC.

V is TRBV28 and J is TRBJ2-5; TRBD2 matches at 7 bases. The J call could be wrong; TRBJ2-7 is a better fit for the DNA end. The V gene's germline CDR1 is MDHEN and CDR2 SYDVKM. The CDR3 consists of 13 residues. CDR3 sequence reads: CASSPSGLIEQYF. CDR3 nucleotide sequence: TGTGCCAGCAGTCCCTCGGGACTAATCGAGCAGTACTTC.

The V and J genes are TRBV13 and TRBJ1-6; D gene ambiguous. CDR1 and CDR2 (germline): PRHDT, FYEKMQ (reference sequence). V lost 3 bases to trimming and J lost 6 bases, with 9 bases between them. The CDR3 is made up of 14 amino acids. The CDR3 sequence is CASSFSRINSPLHF. The CDR3 bases are TGTGCCAGCAGCTTTAGTAGAATTAATTCACCCCTCCACTTT. The entire variable domain, with the rest obtained from reference TRBV13 and TRBJ1-6, is as follows: AAGVIQSPRHLIKEKRETATLKCYPIPRHDTVYWYQQGPGQDPQFLISFYEKMQSDKGSIPDRFSAQQFSDYHSELNMSSLELGDSALYFCASSFSRINSPLHFGNGTRLTVT.

This rearrangement joins TRBV28 to TRBJ1-2; 8 bases fit TRBD1. The ends lost 3 bases at V and 0 bases at J; junction bases unmatched: 6. Germline assignment: CDR1 MDHEN and CDR2 SYDVKM. This CDR3 is built from 16 residues. The CDR3 nucleotides read TGTGCCAGCAGTTTTGGTGGACAGGGTACTAACTATGGCTACACCTTC. It specifies CASSFGGQGTNYGYTF.

The chain is built from TRBV6-5 and TRBJ2-3; 11 bases line up with TRBD2. The CDR3 has 15 amino acids. The germline V gene encodes CDR1 MNHEY and CDR2 SVGAGI. The J segment lost 2 bases and the V segment lost 6 bases, leaving 4 bases of the junction unmatched. The CDR3 DNA follows: TGTGCCAGCAGGCCGGGACTAGCGGCCACAGATACGCAGTATTTT. Translating it yields CASRPGLAATDTQYF.